The 17 T cell receptor beta chains presented below share a single source sample, sequenced in a study of beta chain features in type 1 diabetes. cDNA synthesis used the whole RNA isolate, giving expressed TCRB sequences. The table came from immunoSEQ multiplex PCR; TCRdb's copy has only in-frame clones and leaves some out. The repertoire holds under 950,000 clones, 17% seen once, with 0.02% to 0.025% in the top ten. Sequencing was done on a sample of naive CD4+ T cells from blood. These receptors came from a woman in her late teens or twenties in good health.

This chain connects TRBV7-9 to TRBJ2-7, with a tentative D call TRBD2 (6 bases). With 4 bases removed from V and 3 bases from J, the gap between germline ends came to 7 bases. CDR1 is SEHNR and CDR2 is FQNEAQ in the germline V gene (reference sequence). This CDR3 comprises 12 residues. CDR3 amino acids: CASSYSGYEQYF. The DNA of the CDR3 is TGTGCCAGCAGCTATAGCGGCTACGAGCAGTACTTC. The full variable domain, rest sourced from reference TRBV7-9 and TRBJ2-7, is DTGVSQNPRHKITKRGQNVTFRCDPISEHNRLYWYRQTLGQGPEFLTYFQNEAQLEKSRLLSDRFSAERPKGSFSTLEIQRTEQGDSAMYLCASSYSGYEQYFGPGTRLTVT.

The V call is TRBV19, the J call TRBJ2-2; 9 positions match TRBD1. J was trimmed by 2 bases and V by 7 bases; bases with no gene match: 2. Per germline, CDR1 LNHDA and CDR2 SQIVND (reference sequence). The CDR3 has 14 residues. The CDR3 DNA follows: TGTGCCAGTACGGACAGGGGTAACACCGGGGAGCTGTTTTTT. It is translated as CASTDRGNTGELFF.

CDR3 sequence: CATLPPTGARQPQHF. CDR3 nucleotide sequence: TGTGCCACCTTACCCCCGACAGGGGCAAGGCAGCCCCAGCATTTT. The genes are TRBV28 and TRBJ1-5; 8 bases line up with TRBD1. Looked up from germline, CDR1 is MDHEN and CDR2 is SYDVKM. With 10 bases clipped from V and 7 bases from J, the junction kept 15 bases outside the gene matches. The CDR3 covers 15 residues.

Of note for this clone: At the DNA level, this CDR3 is encoded by other sequences in the same sample as well. The rearrangement uses TRBV7-2 and TRBJ2-7; perhaps TRBD2 as D (6 bases). The CDR3 loop spans 13 amino acids. Between the trimmed V and J ends, which lost 3 bases and 4 bases, there was a span of 10 bases. Germline V CDR1 and CDR2: SGHTA, FQGNSA. CDR3 bases: TGTGCCAGCAGCTTGGGTCGGGAGTACGAGCAGTACTTC. It is translated as CASSLGREYEQYF.

This clone was found a few times. The rearrangement uses TRBV21-1 and TRBJ2-7; no check of the table's D call, TRBD2, against the DNA was made. TRBV21-1 is listed as a pseudogene. The CDR3 runs 14 residues. CDR3 residues: CASSKVREEYEQYF. CDR3 coding DNA: TGTGCCAGCAGCAAAGTACGGGAGGAGTACGAGCAGTACTTC.

The chain couples TRBV9 to TRBJ1-2; 9 nucleotides agree with TRBD1. Germline CDR1 is SGDLS and CDR2 is YYNGEE. The CDR3 is 17 amino acids. The trim removed 2 bases at V and 1 base at J, leaving 9 bases unmatched. The DNA of the CDR3 is TGTGCCAGCAGCGTTGGGGGACAGGGCCTAATTAACTATGGCTACACCTTC. This gives the protein CASSVGGQGLINYGYTF.

This clone was recorded a few times. In DNA form, the CDR3 reads TGTGCCACCACCAAGGGATCTAGCGGAGCCAATGAGCAGTTCTTC. Translation gives CATTKGSSGANEQFF. The V and J genes are TRBV28 and TRBJ2-1, with 7 bases fitting TRBD2. Trimming took 10 bases from V and 6 from J; bases not matched to a gene: 15. Germline lookup yields CDR1 MDHEN and CDR2 SYDVKM. This CDR3 contains 15 residues.

The chain couples TRBV9 to TRBJ2-1; 10 bases align to TRBD1. This CDR3 spans 16 amino acids. The ends lost 4 bases at V and 5 bases at J; junction bases unmatched: 9. CDR1 is SGDLS and CDR2 is YYNGEE in the germline V gene. In DNA form, the CDR3 reads TGTGCCAGCAGCCCGAGGACAGGGGGAACCCACAATGAGCAGTTCTTC. This translates into CASSPRTGGTHNEQFF.

A remark on this clone: The same CDR3 can be traced to other DNA sequences in this sample. The chain joins TRBV18 to TRBJ2-5; D gene uncertain. The CDR3 is 12 amino acids. The V gene's germline CDR1 is KGHSH and CDR2 LQKENI. V was cut by 3 bases and J by 2 bases, with 4 bases left in between. The CDR3 loop is CASSPAQETQYF. The CDR3 DNA sequence: TGTGCCAGCTCACCTGCTCAAGAGACCCAGTACTTC.

This chain connects TRBV7-2 to TRBJ2-7; TRBD2 matches at 8 bases. The CDR3 consists of 14 residues. Germline values: CDR1 SGHTA, CDR2 FQGNSA. V shed 5 bases and J 3 bases; nucleotides not matched to a gene: 6. The CDR3 DNA follows: TGTGCCAGCAGCCAATCTGGGACTAGCTACGAGCAGTACTTC. Translated, it gives CASSQSGTSYEQYF.

The V gene is TRBV13, the J gene TRBJ2-7; the match to TRBD1 covers 7 bases. Germline CDR1 is PRHDT and CDR2 is FYEKMQ (reference sequence). The CDR3 has 14 amino acids. V was clipped by 0 bases and J by 3 bases; unmatched bases: 2. This CDR3 is CASSLGNRGYEQYF. DNA of the CDR3: TGTGCCAGCAGCTTAGGTAACAGGGGCTACGAGCAGTACTTC.

This chain joins TRBV2 and TRBJ1-5; D is uncertain. This CDR3 has 16 amino acids. V was pared by 5 bases and J by 3 bases, with 17 bases between. Germline V gene lookup returns CDR1 SNHLY and CDR2 FYNNEI. CDR3 sequence reads: CASSSGPRRVNQPQHF. The CDR3 coding sequence is TGTGCCAGCAGTTCCGGGCCCCGGAGGGTCAATCAGCCCCAGCATTTT.

This clone appeared a few times. V and J are TRBV2 and TRBJ1-1; the D gene is possibly TRBD1 (5 bases). This CDR3 is built from 13 residues. The germline V and J ends were trimmed by 5 bases and 1 base, with 8 bases remaining between them. Per germline, CDR1 SNHLY and CDR2 FYNNEI. CDR3 coding DNA: TGTGCCAGCAGTAGCGGACAGAACACTGAAGCTTTCTTT. This translates into CASSSGQNTEAFF.

CDR3 DNA sequence: TGTGCCATCACCCGCGGACTAGCGGGACACAATGAGCAGTTCTTC. This gives the protein CAITRGLAGHNEQFF. This chain connects TRBV10-3 to TRBJ2-1; TRBD2 matches 12 bases. After removal of 7 bases from V and 5 bases from J, the junction contained 6 bases not matched to a gene. There are 15 residues in the CDR3. Germline CDR1 and CDR2: ENHRY and SYGVKD.

This clone occurred a few times. This chain uses TRBV4-2 with TRBJ2-7; 10 nucleotides align to TRBD1. The CDR3 is made up of 15 amino acids. J gave up 5 bases and V 2 bases, and 6 bases lay outside the gene matches. Germline V lookup: CDR1 LGHNA, CDR2 YNFKEQ. The DNA of the CDR3 is TGTGCCAGCAGCCAACCGGACAGGGGGGGGGACGAGCAGTACTTC. Amino acid sequence: CASSQPDRGGDEQYF.

The chain is built from TRBV14 and TRBJ1-2; the match to TRBD1 covers 7 bases. Losses at the gene ends were 2 bases for V and 8 bases for J; bases not matched to a gene: 11. Per germline, CDR1 SGHDN and CDR2 FVKESK. The CDR3 totals 15 residues. The CDR3 region has the DNA TGTGCCAGCAGCCAACTCGGGACAGCTTCTCAAGGCTACACCTTC. Translated: CASSQLGTASQGYTF.

This clone has just a few counts. The CDR3 DNA sequence: TGTGCCAGCTCACCGAGGACAGGGACAAGTGGCTACACCTTC. Translated, it gives CASSPRTGTSGYTF. This chain uses TRBV18 with TRBJ1-2; 8 nucleotides align to TRBD1. With 3 bases clipped from V and 7 bases from J, the junction kept 7 bases outside the gene matches. Germline-derived CDR1 and CDR2 are KGHSH and LQKENI. CDR3 length: 14 residues.